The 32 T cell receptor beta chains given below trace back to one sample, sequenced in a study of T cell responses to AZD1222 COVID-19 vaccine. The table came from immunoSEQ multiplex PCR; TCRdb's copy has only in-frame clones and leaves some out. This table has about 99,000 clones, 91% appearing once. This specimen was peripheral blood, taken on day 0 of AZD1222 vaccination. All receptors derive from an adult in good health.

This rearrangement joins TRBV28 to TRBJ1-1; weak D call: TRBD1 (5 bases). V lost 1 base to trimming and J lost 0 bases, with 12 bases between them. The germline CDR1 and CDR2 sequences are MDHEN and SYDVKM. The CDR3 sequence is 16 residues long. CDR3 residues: CASSLSGRTMNTEAFF. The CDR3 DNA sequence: TGTGCCAGCAGTTTATCAGGACGGACAATGAACACTGAAGCTTTCTTT. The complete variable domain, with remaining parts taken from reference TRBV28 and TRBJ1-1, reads DVKVTQSSRYLVKRTGEKVFLECVQDMDHENMFWYRQDPGLGLRLIYFSYDVKMKEKGDIPEGYSVSREKKERFSLILESASTNQTSMYLCASSLSGRTMNTEAFFGQGTRLTVV.

Here the CDR3 DNA reads TGTGCCAGCAGCGTAGTCGGGGCCACAAATGAAAAACTGTTTTTT. This sequence encodes CASSVVGATNEKLFF. The V call is TRBV9, the J call TRBJ1-4; tentatively, D is TRBD1 (5 bases). Looked up from germline, CDR1 is SGDLS and CDR2 is YYNGEE. There are 15 residues in the CDR3. V was cut by 0 bases and J by 5 bases, with 11 bases left in between.

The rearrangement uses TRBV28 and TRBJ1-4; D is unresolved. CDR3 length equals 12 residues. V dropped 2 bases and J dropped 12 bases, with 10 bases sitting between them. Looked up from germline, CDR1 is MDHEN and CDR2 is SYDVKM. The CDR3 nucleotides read TGTGCCAGCAGTTTAGACACTTTACAACTGTTTTTT. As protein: CASSLDTLQLFF.

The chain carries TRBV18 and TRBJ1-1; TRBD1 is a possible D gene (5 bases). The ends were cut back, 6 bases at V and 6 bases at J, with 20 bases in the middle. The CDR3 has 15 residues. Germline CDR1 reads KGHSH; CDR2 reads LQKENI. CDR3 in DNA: TGTGCCAGCTCCTCAGATAGGTCAGGGATAGCTGAAGCTTTCTTT. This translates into CASSSDRSGIAEAFF.

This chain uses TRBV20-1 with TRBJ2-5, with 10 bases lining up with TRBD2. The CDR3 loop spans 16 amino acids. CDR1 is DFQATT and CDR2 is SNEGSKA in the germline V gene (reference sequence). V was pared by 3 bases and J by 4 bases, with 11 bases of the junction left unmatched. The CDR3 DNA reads TGCAGTGCTAGTGATAAAGCTAGCGGGAGAACAGAGACCCAGTACTTC. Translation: CSASDKASGRTETQYF.

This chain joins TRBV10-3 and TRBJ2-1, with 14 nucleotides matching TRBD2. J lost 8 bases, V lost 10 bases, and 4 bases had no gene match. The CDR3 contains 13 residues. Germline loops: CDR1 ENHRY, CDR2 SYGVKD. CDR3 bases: TGTGCCACAGGGACTAGCGGGAGCGATGAGCAGTTCTTC. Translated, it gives CATGTSGSDEQFF.

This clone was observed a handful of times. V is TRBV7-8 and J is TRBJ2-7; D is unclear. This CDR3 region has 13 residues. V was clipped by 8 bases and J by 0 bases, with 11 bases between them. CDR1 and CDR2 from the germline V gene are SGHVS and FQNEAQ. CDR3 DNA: TGTGCCAGCCTTACTACGGGCTCCTACGAGCAGTACTTC. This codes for CASLTTGSYEQYF.

CDR3 in amino acids: CASSLNGYTF. CDR3 nucleotides: TGTGCCAGCAGTTTGAATGGCTACACCTTC. The chain couples TRBV6-5 to TRBJ1-2, with D unclear. The V gene lost 4 bases and the J gene lost 6 bases, with 3 bases spanning the gap. Germline CDR1 is MNHEY and CDR2 is SVGAGI. The CDR3 spans 10 residues.

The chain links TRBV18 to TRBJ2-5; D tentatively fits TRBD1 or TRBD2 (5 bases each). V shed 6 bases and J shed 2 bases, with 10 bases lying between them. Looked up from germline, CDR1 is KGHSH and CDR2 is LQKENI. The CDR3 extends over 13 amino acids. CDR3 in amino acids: CASSPGTQETQYF. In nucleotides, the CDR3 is TGTGCCAGCTCCCCCGGGACGCAAGAGACCCAGTACTTC.

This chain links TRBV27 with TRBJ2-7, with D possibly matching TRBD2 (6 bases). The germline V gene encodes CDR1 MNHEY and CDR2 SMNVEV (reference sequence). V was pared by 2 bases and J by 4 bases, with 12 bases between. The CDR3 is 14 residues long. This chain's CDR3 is CASSLNRLGYEQYF. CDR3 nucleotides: TGTGCCAGCAGTTTAAACAGACTAGGATACGAGCAGTACTTC.

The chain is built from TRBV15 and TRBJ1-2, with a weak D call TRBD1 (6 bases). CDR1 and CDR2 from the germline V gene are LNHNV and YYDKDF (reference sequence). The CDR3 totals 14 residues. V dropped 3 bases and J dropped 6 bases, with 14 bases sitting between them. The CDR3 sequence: CATSSKQGLDGYTF. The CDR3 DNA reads TGTGCCACCAGCAGTAAACAGGGACTTGATGGCTACACCTTC. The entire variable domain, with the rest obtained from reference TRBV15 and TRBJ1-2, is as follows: DAMVIQNPRYQVTQFGKPVTLSCSQTLNHNVMYWYQQKSSQAPKLLFHYYDKDFNNEADTPDNFQSRRPNTSFCFLDIRSPGLGDTAMYLCATSSKQGLDGYTFGSGTRLTVV.

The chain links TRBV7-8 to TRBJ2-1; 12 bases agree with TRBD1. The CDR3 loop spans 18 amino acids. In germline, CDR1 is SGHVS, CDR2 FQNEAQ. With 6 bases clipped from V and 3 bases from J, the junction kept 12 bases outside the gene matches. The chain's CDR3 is CASSSPRDRGLGYNEQFF. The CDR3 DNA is TGTGCCAGCAGTTCCCCCCGGGACAGGGGGCTTGGCTACAATGAGCAGTTCTTC.

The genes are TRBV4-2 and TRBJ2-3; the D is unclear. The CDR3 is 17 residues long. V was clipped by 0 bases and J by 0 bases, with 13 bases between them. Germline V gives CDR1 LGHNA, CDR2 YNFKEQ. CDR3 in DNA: TGTGCCAGCAGCCAAGAGATGAGAGTTCCTAGCACAGATACGCAGTATTTT. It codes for CASSQEMRVPSTDTQYF.

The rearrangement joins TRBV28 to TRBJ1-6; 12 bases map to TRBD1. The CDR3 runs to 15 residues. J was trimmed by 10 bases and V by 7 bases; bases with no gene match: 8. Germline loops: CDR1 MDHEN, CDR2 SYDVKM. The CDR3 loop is CASTLGDRGLSPLHF. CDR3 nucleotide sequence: TGTGCCAGCACCCTGGGGGACAGGGGGCTCTCACCCCTCCACTTT.

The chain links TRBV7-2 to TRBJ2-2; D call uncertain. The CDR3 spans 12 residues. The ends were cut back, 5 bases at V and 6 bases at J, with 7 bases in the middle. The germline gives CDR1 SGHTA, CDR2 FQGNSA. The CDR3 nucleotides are TGTGCCAGCAGCAGACTCCCCGGGGAGCTGTTTTTT. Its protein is CASSRLPGELFF.

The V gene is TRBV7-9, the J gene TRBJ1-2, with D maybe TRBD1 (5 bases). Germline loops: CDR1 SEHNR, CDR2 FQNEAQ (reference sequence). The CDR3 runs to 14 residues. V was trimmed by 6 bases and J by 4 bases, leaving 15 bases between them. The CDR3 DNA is TGTGCCAGCAGGGAACAGGCATCTAGCTATGGCTACACCTTC. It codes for CASREQASSYGYTF.

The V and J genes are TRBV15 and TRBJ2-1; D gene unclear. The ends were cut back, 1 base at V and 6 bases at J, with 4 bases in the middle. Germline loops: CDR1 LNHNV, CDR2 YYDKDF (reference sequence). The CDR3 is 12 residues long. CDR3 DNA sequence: TGTGCCACCAGCAGAGCCGGCAATGAGCAGTTCTTC. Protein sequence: CATSRAGNEQFF.

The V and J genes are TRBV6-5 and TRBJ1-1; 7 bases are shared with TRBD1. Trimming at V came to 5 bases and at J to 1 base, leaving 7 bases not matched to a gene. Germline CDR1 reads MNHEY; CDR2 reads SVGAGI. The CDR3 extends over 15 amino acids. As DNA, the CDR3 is TGTGCCAGCAGTAACCCGGGACAGCCGAACACTGAAGCTTTCTTT. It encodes CASSNPGQPNTEAFF.

CDR3 amino acids: CASSFPDGTEAFF. CDR3 DNA: TGTGCCAGCAGTTTCCCGGACGGCACTGAAGCTTTCTTT. V gene TRBV27 combines with J gene TRBJ1-1; D remains unclear. This CDR3 has 13 residues. Deletions cut 3 bases from V and 4 bases from J, with 9 bases between. Germline loops: CDR1 MNHEY, CDR2 SMNVEV (reference sequence).

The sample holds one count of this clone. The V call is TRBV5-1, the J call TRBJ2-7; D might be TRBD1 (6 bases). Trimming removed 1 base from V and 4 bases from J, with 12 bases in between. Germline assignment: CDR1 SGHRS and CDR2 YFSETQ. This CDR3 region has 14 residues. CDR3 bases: TGCGCCAGCAGCTTGAAGGCGGACAGTTACGAGCAGTACTTC. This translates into CASSLKADSYEQYF.

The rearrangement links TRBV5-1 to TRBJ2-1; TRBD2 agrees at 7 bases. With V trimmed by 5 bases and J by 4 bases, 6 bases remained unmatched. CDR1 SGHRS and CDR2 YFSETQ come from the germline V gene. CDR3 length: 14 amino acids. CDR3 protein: CASSHGGTYNEQFF. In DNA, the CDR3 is TGCGCCAGCAGTCACGGGGGGACTTACAATGAGCAGTTCTTC.

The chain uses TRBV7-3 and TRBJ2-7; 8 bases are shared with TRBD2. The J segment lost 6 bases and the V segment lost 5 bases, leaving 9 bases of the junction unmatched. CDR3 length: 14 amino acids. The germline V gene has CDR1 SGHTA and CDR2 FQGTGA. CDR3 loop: CASSPSGLAGEQYF. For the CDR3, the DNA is TGTGCCAGCAGCCCCTCCGGGCTAGCGGGCGAGCAGTACTTC.

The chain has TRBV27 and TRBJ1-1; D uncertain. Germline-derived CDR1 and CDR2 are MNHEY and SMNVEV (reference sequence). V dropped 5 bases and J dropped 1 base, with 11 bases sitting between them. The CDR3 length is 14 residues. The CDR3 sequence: CASSPRTENTEAFF. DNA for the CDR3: TGTGCCAGCAGTCCCCGGACGGAGAACACTGAAGCTTTCTTT.

The CDR3 sequence: CASSRLAGSSYEQYF. The CDR3, as DNA: TGTGCCAGCAGCCGACTAGCGGGAAGCTCCTACGAGCAGTACTTC. The chain combines TRBV6-6 with TRBJ2-7; 11 bases agree with TRBD2. J gave up 0 bases and V 6 bases, and 4 bases lay outside the gene matches. The CDR3 totals 15 residues. Germline loops: CDR1 MNHNY, CDR2 SVGAGI (reference sequence).

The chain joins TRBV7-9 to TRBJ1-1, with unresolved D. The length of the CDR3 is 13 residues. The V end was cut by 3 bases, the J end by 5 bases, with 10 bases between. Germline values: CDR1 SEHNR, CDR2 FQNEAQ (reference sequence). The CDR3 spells CASSLGSQTEAFF. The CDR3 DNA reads TGTGCCAGCAGCTTGGGCAGTCAGACTGAAGCTTTCTTT.

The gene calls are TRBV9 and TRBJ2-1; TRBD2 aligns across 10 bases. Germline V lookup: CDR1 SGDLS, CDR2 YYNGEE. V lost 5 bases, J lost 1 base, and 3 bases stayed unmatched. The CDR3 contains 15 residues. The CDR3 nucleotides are TGTGCCAGCAGTCTAGCGGGAGTATCCTACAATGAGCAGTTCTTC. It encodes CASSLAGVSYNEQFF.

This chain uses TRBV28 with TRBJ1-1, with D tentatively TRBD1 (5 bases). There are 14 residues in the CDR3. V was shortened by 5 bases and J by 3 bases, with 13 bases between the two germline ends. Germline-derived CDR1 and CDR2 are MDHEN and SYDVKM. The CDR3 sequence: CASSTWDRDTEAFF. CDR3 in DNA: TGTGCCAGCAGTACCTGGGACCGGGACACTGAAGCTTTCTTT.

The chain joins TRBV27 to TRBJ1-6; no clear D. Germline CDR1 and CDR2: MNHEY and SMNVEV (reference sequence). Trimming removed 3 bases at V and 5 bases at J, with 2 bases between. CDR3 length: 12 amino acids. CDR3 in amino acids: CASSFNNSPLHF. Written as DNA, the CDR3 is TGTGCCAGCAGTTTCAATAATTCACCCCTCCACTTT.

CDR3 sequence (DNA): TGTGCCAGCAGTGCCCCGGGACAGGGCCAAGAGACCCAGTACTTC. Translated, it gives CASSAPGQGQETQYF. The chain carries TRBV6-6 and TRBJ2-5; 9 bases align to TRBD1. Germline values: CDR1 MNHNY, CDR2 SVGAGI (reference sequence). The J segment lost 1 base and the V segment lost 5 bases, leaving 5 bases of the junction unmatched. CDR3 length equals 15 residues.

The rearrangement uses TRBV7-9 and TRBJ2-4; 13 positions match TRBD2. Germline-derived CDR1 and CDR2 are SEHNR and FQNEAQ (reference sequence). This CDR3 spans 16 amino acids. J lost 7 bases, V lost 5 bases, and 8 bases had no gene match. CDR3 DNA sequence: TGTGCCAGCAGCCTGGGACTAGCGGGACGGGGGAACATTCAGTACTTC. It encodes CASSLGLAGRGNIQYF.

The CDR3, as DNA: TGTGCCAGTAGTCTACGGACAGGGGGGTTCACTGAAGCTTTCTTT. Protein: CASSLRTGGFTEAFF. This chain connects TRBV19 to TRBJ1-1; TRBD1 matches at 10 bases. Trimming took 5 bases from V and 4 from J; bases not matched to a gene: 7. Germline-derived CDR1 and CDR2 are LNHDA and SQIVND (reference sequence). The CDR3 totals 15 residues.

The CDR3 DNA follows: TGTGCCAGTAGTATAGCCGGGACTCCCATCTCCTACGAGCAGTACTTC. It codes for CASSIAGTPISYEQYF. The rearrangement joins TRBV19 to TRBJ2-7, with D possibly being TRBD2 (6 bases). The CDR3 is 16 residues long. Trimming pared 1 base from V and 0 bases from J, leaving 13 bases between. CDR1 and CDR2 from the germline V gene are LNHDA and SQIVND (reference sequence).